The 27 T cell receptor beta chains presented below share a single source sample, sequenced in a study of blood T cell repertoires in COVID-19. Sequenced by immunoSEQ multiplex PCR; TCRdb stores in-frame clones only, minus some. The sample yields roughly 190,000 clones, roughly 80% seen once. Sequencing was done on a sample of peripheral blood. The receptors were sampled from a woman aged 40 to 50 with acute or convalescent COVID-19.

V usage is TRBV5-1 and J usage is TRBJ2-7; 7 nucleotides align to TRBD1. The CDR3 extends over 14 amino acids. Germline CDR1 SGHRS, CDR2 YFSETQ. V lost 0 bases, J lost 6 bases, and 6 bases stayed unmatched. CDR3 sequence (DNA): TGCGCCAGCAGCTTGGGACAAACAGGGGTCGAGCAGTACTTC. It specifies CASSLGQTGVEQYF.

This clone appeared a single time. The chain combines TRBV27 with TRBJ2-7, with 8 bases that match TRBD2. The length of the CDR3 is 16 residues. J was trimmed by 3 bases and V by 5 bases; bases with no gene match: 12. The germline gives CDR1 MNHEY, CDR2 SMNVEV (reference sequence). The CDR3: CASSPLGTSGLYEQYF. DNA for the CDR3: TGTGCCAGCAGTCCCCTCGGCACTAGCGGCCTCTACGAGCAGTACTTC.

The V and J genes are TRBV7-8 and TRBJ2-3; maybe TRBD2 (6 bases). Germline values: CDR1 SGHVS, CDR2 FQNEAQ. V was shortened by 7 bases and J by 0 bases, with 14 bases between the two germline ends. CDR3 length: 15 amino acids. CDR3 sequence (DNA): TGTGCCAGCATGCTTTGGGCGGGGAGCACAGATACGCAGTATTTT. This codes for CASMLWAGSTDTQYF.

V is TRBV4-1 and J is TRBJ1-1; D call uncertain. From germline, CDR1 is MGHRA and CDR2 YSYEKL. The CDR3 has 13 amino acids. V was clipped by 1 base and J by 2 bases, with 5 bases between them. CDR3 DNA: TGCGCCAGCAGCCAAGGGCCAAACACTGAAGCTTTCTTT. Translating gives CASSQGPNTEAFF.

J is TRBJ2-1 and V is TRBV18, with 9 bases fitting TRBD1. Unmatched junction bases numbered 7, after V lost 3 bases and J lost 10 bases. The CDR3 runs to 14 residues. In germline, CDR1 is KGHSH, CDR2 LQKENI. CDR3 DNA: TGTGCCAGCTCACCCGGGACAGGGTTGGACGAGCAGTTCTTC. Translating it yields CASSPGTGLDEQFF.

This sequence joins TRBV18 and TRBJ2-5, with D possibly matching TRBD2 (6 bases). CDR3 length: 13 amino acids. Trimming removed 6 bases from V and 1 base from J, with 9 bases in between. Germline CDR1 and CDR2: KGHSH and LQKENI. The CDR3 reads CASSQTSQETQYF. DNA for the CDR3: TGTGCCAGCTCGCAGACTAGCCAAGAGACCCAGTACTTC.

The chain has TRBV28 and TRBJ2-6; D perhaps matches TRBD1 (5 bases). CDR3 length equals 15 residues. Germline CDR1 MDHEN, CDR2 SYDVKM. V lost 3 bases and J lost 2, with 8 bases in between. CDR3 protein: CASSLWGAGANVLTF. The CDR3 coding sequence is TGTGCCAGCAGTTTGTGGGGCGCTGGGGCCAACGTCCTGACTTTC.

This chain connects TRBV6-5 to TRBJ1-2; D not resolved. The V gene's germline CDR1 is MNHEY and CDR2 SVGAGI. This CDR3 has 12 residues. The germline V and J ends were trimmed by 6 bases and 4 bases, with 9 bases remaining between them. CDR3 residues: CASSTLSYGYTF. The CDR3 nucleotides are TGTGCCAGCAGCACATTGTCCTATGGCTACACCTTC.

The chain has TRBV5-6 and TRBJ2-1, with D hard to call. The germline gives CDR1 SGHDT, CDR2 YYEEEE. Deletions cut 0 bases from V and 5 bases from J, with 12 bases between. The CDR3 runs to 15 residues. CDR3 in DNA: TGTGCCAGCAGCTTGGAGAACGTGCCGGACAATGAGCAGTTCTTC. It specifies CASSLENVPDNEQFF. The whole variable domain, filled in from reference TRBV5-6 and TRBJ2-1, reads DAGVTQSPTHLIKTRGQQVTLRCSPKSGHDTVSWYQQALGQGPQFIFQYYEEEERQRGNFPDRFSGHQFPNYSSELNVNALLLGDSALYLCASSLENVPDNEQFFGPGTRLTVL.

V usage is TRBV6-5 and J usage is TRBJ2-1, with D possibly being TRBD2 (5 bases). V was trimmed by 2 bases and J by 10 bases, leaving 6 bases between them. Germline V gene lookup returns CDR1 MNHEY and CDR2 SVGAGI. CDR3 size: 11 residues. This chain's CDR3 is CASSYGGEQFF. Here the CDR3 DNA reads TGTGCCAGCAGTTACGGCGGGGAGCAGTTCTTC.

The table lists this clone with a count of one. The V gene is TRBV27, the J gene TRBJ1-5; the D gene is possibly TRBD1 (5 bases). CDR1 is MNHEY and CDR2 is SMNVEV in the germline V gene (reference sequence). There are 13 residues in the CDR3. V lost 5 bases to trimming and J lost 5 bases, with 10 bases between them. Here the CDR3 reads CASSHGGDQPQHF. The CDR3 nucleotides are TGTGCCAGCAGTCATGGGGGGGATCAGCCCCAGCATTTT.

The chain is built from TRBV7-2 and TRBJ1-1; D is possibly TRBD1 (5 bases). V lost 5 bases and J lost 0, with 13 bases in between. Germline V gene data show CDR1 as SGHTA and CDR2 as FQGNSA. The CDR3 has 15 amino acids. CDR3 residues: CASSPDRNMNTEAFF. The CDR3 nucleotides are TGTGCCAGCAGCCCTGACAGAAACATGAACACTGAAGCTTTCTTT.

The chain employs TRBV7-9 and TRBJ2-7; 7 bases are shared with TRBD1. Germline V lookup: CDR1 SEHNR, CDR2 FQNEAQ (reference sequence). With 4 bases clipped from V and 3 bases from J, the junction kept 6 bases outside the gene matches. The CDR3 is 14 residues long. In DNA, the CDR3 is TGTGCCAGCAGCTCAACCGGACAGGACTACGAGCAGTACTTC. Translation: CASSSTGQDYEQYF.

J is TRBJ1-2 and V is TRBV11-2, with D perhaps TRBD1 (6 bases). Trimming removed 6 bases at V and 4 bases at J, with 24 bases between. The CDR3 extends over 17 amino acids. Germline-derived CDR1 and CDR2 are SGHAT and FQNNGV. The CDR3 is CASSPTPGDIGPYGYTF. CDR3 DNA: TGTGCCAGCAGTCCAACACCCGGGGACATTGGACCCTATGGCTACACCTTC.

This clone has just one count. The chain combines TRBV5-4 with TRBJ1-4, with 8 nucleotides matching TRBD1. Germline CDR1 and CDR2: SGHNT and YYREEE (reference sequence). CDR3 length: 14 amino acids. V was pared by 4 bases and J by 7 bases, with 6 bases of the junction left unmatched. This CDR3 is CASSPTGDLEKLFF. The CDR3 DNA reads as TGTGCCAGCAGCCCGACAGGGGACCTTGAAAAACTGTTTTTT.

The J gene is TRBJ2-7, the V gene TRBV28; 10 nucleotides align to TRBD2. The CDR3 extends over 17 amino acids. The germline V gene has CDR1 MDHEN and CDR2 SYDVKM. Losses at the gene ends were 6 bases for V and 6 bases for J; bases not matched to a gene: 17. Written as DNA, the CDR3 is TGTGCCAGCAGCCCCTATAACGGGCTAGCGGGAGCCGTCGAGCAGTACTTC. Residues: CASSPYNGLAGAVEQYF. Using reference TRBV28 and TRBJ2-7 for the parts outside the CDR3, the full variable domain is DVKVTQSSRYLVKRTGEKVFLECVQDMDHENMFWYRQDPGLGLRLIYFSYDVKMKEKGDIPEGYSVSREKKERFSLILESASTNQTSMYLCASSPYNGLAGAVEQYFGPGTRLTVT.

CDR3 in amino acids: CASTLAGGHDEQFF. The CDR3 DNA is TGTGCCAGCACGCTAGCGGGAGGGCACGATGAGCAGTTCTTC. The chain is built from TRBV27 and TRBJ2-1; TRBD2 agrees at 12 bases. This CDR3 is 14 amino acids long. The V and J ends lost 7 bases and 8 bases, in that order; junction bases with no gene match: 6. Germline loops: CDR1 MNHEY, CDR2 SMNVEV (reference sequence).

CDR3 nucleotide sequence: TGTGCCAGCAGTTACACTAGCACAGATACGCAGTATTTT. Translating it yields CASSYTSTDTQYF. The chain uses TRBV6-2 or TRBV6-3 and TRBJ2-3; D is undetermined. With 2 bases removed from V and 0 bases from J, the gap between germline ends came to 3 bases. The CDR3 loop spans 13 amino acids. CDR1 MNHEY and CDR2 SVGEGT come from the germline V gene.

The J gene is TRBJ2-1, the V gene TRBV5-4, with 13 bases matching TRBD2. J was trimmed by 6 bases and V by 4 bases; bases with no gene match: 4. The length of the CDR3 is 15 residues. Germline V lookup: CDR1 SGHNT, CDR2 YYREEE (reference sequence). CDR3 protein: CASSDTSGRGNEQFF. The CDR3 coding sequence is TGTGCCAGCAGCGATACTAGCGGGAGGGGCAATGAGCAGTTCTTC.

The chain couples TRBV28 to TRBJ2-3; 10 bases are shared with TRBD2. The length of the CDR3 is 19 residues. Germline assignment: CDR1 MDHEN and CDR2 SYDVKM. The junction had 19 bases not matched to a gene; V was cut back by 6 bases and J by 4 bases. Here the CDR3 reads CASSPWSTSGSSAADTQYF. CDR3 nucleotides: TGTGCCAGCAGCCCATGGTCGACTAGCGGGTCCTCAGCGGCAGATACGCAGTATTTT.

The chain joins TRBV5-6 to TRBJ2-7; 9 nucleotides line up with TRBD1. CDR1 SGHDT and CDR2 YYEEEE come from the germline V gene. V lost 4 bases, J lost 3 bases, and 11 bases stayed unmatched. The CDR3 totals 16 residues. DNA of the CDR3: TGTGCCAGCAGCGGCTATACCGGGACAGGGATCTACGAGCAGTACTTC. It encodes CASSGYTGTGIYEQYF.

This clone showed up just a few times. The V gene is TRBV7-8, the J gene TRBJ1-2; 8 positions match TRBD1. The CDR3 covers 18 residues. Germline V CDR1 and CDR2: SGHVS, FQNEAQ. V was clipped by 5 bases and J by 1 base; unmatched bases: 15. The CDR3 spells CASSPAGGTGLINYGYTF. Here the CDR3 DNA reads TGTGCCAGCAGCCCCGCCGGGGGGACAGGACTCATTAACTATGGCTACACCTTC.

The chain is built from TRBV3-1 (or the pseudogene TRBV3-2) and TRBJ2-3; the D gene is possibly TRBD2 (5 bases). The CDR3 runs 17 residues. Deletions cut 3 bases from V and 1 base from J, with 17 bases between. Per germline, CDR1 LGHDT and CDR2 YNNKEL (reference sequence). CDR3 region: CASSHQVSEMGTDTQYF. The CDR3, as DNA: TGTGCCAGCAGCCATCAAGTTAGCGAGATGGGCACAGATACGCAGTATTTT.

V gene TRBV28 combines with J gene TRBJ2-4, with 9 bases fitting TRBD1. CDR3 size: 13 residues. The germline gives CDR1 MDHEN, CDR2 SYDVKM. The junction had 10 bases not matched to a gene; V was cut back by 7 bases and J by 12 bases. CDR3 region: CASTFGTGGSQYF. CDR3 nucleotides: TGTGCCAGCACCTTCGGAACAGGGGGCTCTCAGTACTTC. Full variable domain (rest looked up from reference TRBV28 and TRBJ2-4): DVKVTQSSRYLVKRTGEKVFLECVQDMDHENMFWYRQDPGLGLRLIYFSYDVKMKEKGDIPEGYSVSREKKERFSLILESASTNQTSMYLCASTFGTGGSQYFGAGTRLSVL.

J is TRBJ1-2 and V is TRBV6-6; 8 bases line up with TRBD1. Germline trimming cut 0 bases from V and 7 bases from J; bases unmatched to any gene: 7. Germline V gene data show CDR1 as MNHNY and CDR2 as SVGAGI (reference sequence). The CDR3 has 15 amino acids. CDR3 bases: TGTGCCAGCAGTTACTCACCTCAGGGGGCTGGTGGCTACACCTTC. Translating gives CASSYSPQGAGGYTF.

This clone was counted only a few times. One end of the junction varies from germline; a read error may be responsible. The rearrangement joins TRBV5-6 to TRBJ1-6; D gene ambiguous. The CDR3 has 11 amino acids. The germline CDR1 and CDR2 sequences are SGHDT and YYEEEE. CDR3 bases: TGTGCCAGCAGCTTGGGAGCCCTCTGTGTGTTT. Residues: CASSLGALCVF.

The V call is TRBV30, the J call TRBJ1-3, with a weak D call TRBD1 (5 bases). Trimming removed 4 bases at V and 4 bases at J, with 14 bases between. CDR1 is GTSNPN, CDR2 SVGIG, per germline (reference sequence). This CDR3 spans 14 amino acids. The CDR3 nucleotides read TGTGCCTGGACCCTCGGACACCTCGGAAACACCATATATTTT. Protein product: CAWTLGHLGNTIYF.